The 28 T cell receptor beta chains below were found in one sample sequenced in a study of blood T cells in healthy people across ages. With a J-beta primer mix and a sample-barcoded 5' primer, a second PCR ran 7 to 11 cycles. TCRdb used MiXCR to reprocess the 5' RACE reads, holding one entry per CDR3 protein. The sample shows about a million distinct CDR3 sequences, around 54% of them seen only once. The sample consisted of blood. These receptors all come from a woman between 55 and 75 years old in good health.

The V gene is TRBV7-9, the J gene TRBJ2-2, with a weak D call TRBD2 (6 bases). The CDR3 length is 17 residues. Trimming cost V 4 bases and J 5 bases, with 20 bases left between them. Germline CDR1 and CDR2: SEHNR and FQNEAQ (reference sequence). In nucleotides, the CDR3 is TGTGCCAGCAGCTCGCCAGGGAGCGGGTATCTTACCGGGGAGCTGTTTTTT. This codes for CASSSPGSGYLTGELFF.

This clonotype was seen a handful of times. The chain is built from TRBV27 and TRBJ2-7; TRBD1 matches at 7 bases. V dropped 6 bases and J dropped 8; count of bases not matched to a gene: 10. Germline assignment: CDR1 MNHEY and CDR2 SMNVEV (reference sequence). CDR3 length: 13 residues. In DNA form, the CDR3 reads TGTGCCAGCAGCCCCCGGACAGGCGCCCAGCAGTACTTC. This codes for CASSPRTGAQQYF.

This clonotype was picked up a small number of times. The chain combines TRBV6-5 with TRBJ2-7; a possible D gene is TRBD2 (6 bases). The length of the CDR3 is 15 residues. Germline V lookup: CDR1 MNHEY, CDR2 SVGAGI. Between the trimmed V and J ends, which lost 5 bases and 2 bases, there was a span of 16 bases. The CDR3 region is CASSAPASATYEQYF. Here the CDR3 DNA reads TGTGCCAGCAGTGCCCCGGCTAGCGCTACCTACGAGCAGTACTTC.

In its sample, this clonotype was seen a few times. The rearrangement links TRBV7-2 to TRBJ2-1; D gene unclear. V was clipped by 3 bases and J by 4 bases, with 13 bases between them. The length of the CDR3 is 15 residues. Germline assignment: CDR1 SGHTA and CDR2 FQGNSA. The DNA of the CDR3 is TGTGCCAGCAGCTTTCGGCACACTCCATACAATGAGCAGTTCTTC. Translated, it gives CASSFRHTPYNEQFF.

This clonotype was detected ten times or more. The chain joins TRBV28 to TRBJ2-3, with D tentatively TRBD2 (5 bases). Between the trimmed V and J ends, which lost 6 bases and 5 bases, there was a span of 9 bases. The CDR3 sequence is 12 residues long. Germline CDR1 reads MDHEN; CDR2 reads SYDVKM. The CDR3 loop is CASSLSGDTQYF. The CDR3 DNA reads TGTGCCAGCAGCTTAAGCGGAGATACGCAGTATTTT.

This sequence joins TRBV29-1 and TRBJ2-5, with TRBD2 identical over 8 bases. The V gene end was trimmed by 8 bases and the J gene end by 11 bases; junction bases not matched to a gene: 13. This CDR3 comprises 12 residues. The germline CDR1 and CDR2 sequences are SQVTM and ANQGSEA. Written as DNA, the CDR3 is TGCAGCACCTCCGGGACTAGGAATGAGCAGTACTTC. This translates into CSTSGTRNEQYF.

V gene TRBV18 combines with J gene TRBJ2-3, with unresolved D. The CDR3 loop spans 15 amino acids. Germline V gene data show CDR1 as KGHSH and CDR2 as LQKENI. With 5 bases removed from V and 0 bases from J, the gap between germline ends came to 12 bases. CDR3 sequence (DNA): TGTGCCAGCTCAAGGTTGAGGAGTAGCACAGATACGCAGTATTTT. It yields the protein CASSRLRSSTDTQYF.

This clonotype was counted a few times. The chain recombines TRBV4-1 with TRBJ2-4, with 8 nucleotides matching TRBD2. Unmatched junction bases numbered 17, after V lost 4 bases and J lost 3 bases. CDR3 length: 19 amino acids. Germline V gene data show CDR1 as MGHRA and CDR2 as YSYEKL. This CDR3 is CASSPRDMGLGRDKNIQYF. The CDR3 region has the DNA TGCGCCAGCAGCCCCCGGGACATGGGACTCGGGAGGGACAAAAACATTCAGTACTTC.

The chain joins TRBV24-1 to TRBJ2-1, with 8 bases fitting TRBD1. The V segment lost 4 bases and the J segment 1 base; nucleotides outside the gene matches: 5. Germline loops: CDR1 KGHDR, CDR2 SFDVKD. The length of the CDR3 is 16 residues. The CDR3 region is CATSDRDRSSYNEQFF. In nucleotides, the CDR3 is TGTGCCACCAGTGACCGGGACAGGTCTTCCTACAATGAGCAGTTCTTC.

CDR3 residues: CASSQIAGGAFF. The CDR3 DNA is TGTGCCAGCAGCCAAATAGCGGGAGGGGCGTTCTTC. V and J are TRBV4-2 and TRBJ2-1; 11 positions agree with TRBD2. V lost 2 bases to trimming and J lost 15 bases; unmatched junction nucleotides: 3. The CDR3 consists of 12 residues. Germline V gene sequence: CDR1 LGHNA, CDR2 YNFKEQ.

This sequence joins TRBV6-1 and TRBJ1-4, with a tentative D call TRBD1 (6 bases). The CDR3 covers 14 residues. V lost 11 bases and J 5 bases, leaving 18 bases between the germline ends. The V gene's germline CDR1 is MNHNS and CDR2 SASEGT. For the CDR3, the DNA is TGTGCCTCCGCCTCAGGGGCTCTCAATGAAAAACTGTTTTTT. It specifies CASASGALNEKLFF.

The table lists this clonotype with a few counts. The chain uses TRBV10-3 and TRBJ2-7, with D uncertain. Germline V gives CDR1 ENHRY, CDR2 SYGVKD. The CDR3 has 14 amino acids. The germline V and J ends were trimmed by 6 bases and 4 bases, with 16 bases remaining between them. The CDR3 DNA follows: TGTGCCATCAGCGCTGAGGCCTTTGGGTACGAGCAGTACTTC. Encoded protein: CAISAEAFGYEQYF.

This clonotype was detected only once. The CDR3 region has the DNA TGCGCCAGCACAGCGGGCAGGACCTACAATGAGCAGTTCTTC. This encodes CASTAGRTYNEQFF. The chain links TRBV10-2 to TRBJ2-1; possible D gene TRBD2, 6 bases. CDR1 is WSHSY, CDR2 SAAADI, per germline. Trimming pared 7 bases from V and 2 bases from J, leaving 12 bases between. The CDR3 runs 14 residues.

This clonotype was recorded many times. The chain employs TRBV28 and TRBJ2-7; D not resolved. Germline V gene lookup returns CDR1 MDHEN and CDR2 SYDVKM. Trimming stripped 6 bases from V and 3 bases from J, with 6 bases between. This CDR3 comprises 11 residues. The CDR3 DNA follows: TGTGCCAGCAGGGGTTTCTACGAGCAGTACTTC. Protein product: CASRGFYEQYF.

Many counts were recorded for this clonotype. The chain links TRBV4-1 to TRBJ2-1; D perhaps matches TRBD2 (5 bases). V was cut by 0 bases and J by 2 bases, with 11 bases left in between. The CDR3 has 16 amino acids. Germline lookup yields CDR1 MGHRA and CDR2 YSYEKL. The CDR3 is CASSQDRGNTYNEQFF. The CDR3 nucleotides are TGCGCCAGCAGCCAAGATCGAGGGAATACCTACAATGAGCAGTTCTTC.

This clonotype was counted between two and nine times. For the CDR3, the DNA is TGTGCCAGCAGCCAAGAGGGGAAAGCCAAAAACATTCAGTACTTC. Its protein product is CASSQEGKAKNIQYF. J is TRBJ2-4 and V is TRBV14; D not certain. The V end lost 0 bases, the J end lost 0 bases, and 6 bases lay between the germline ends. Per germline, CDR1 SGHDN and CDR2 FVKESK. The CDR3 covers 15 residues.

This clonotype was counted between two and nine times. The rearrangement uses TRBV29-1 and TRBJ2-7; 10 nucleotides agree with TRBD1. This CDR3 comprises 13 residues. The ends lost 7 bases at V and 5 bases at J; junction bases unmatched: 8. Germline CDR1 reads SQVTM; CDR2 reads ANQGSEA. Written as DNA, the CDR3 is TGCAGCGCCCAGGGACAGGGGATCAACGAGCAGTACTTC. It yields the protein CSAQGQGINEQYF.

This chain links TRBV7-9 with TRBJ1-5, with a weak D call TRBD1 (6 bases). Trimming took 8 bases from V and 5 from J, leaving 16 bases between them. This CDR3 region has 14 residues. Per the germline V gene, CDR1 is SEHNR and CDR2 is FQNEAQ (reference sequence). DNA of the CDR3: TGTGCCAGCGCCCCACAGGGTCTGGATCAGCCCCAGCATTTT. Its protein product is CASAPQGLDQPQHF.

A few counts support this clonotype. The chain has TRBV29-1 and TRBJ2-1, with D perhaps matching TRBD1 or TRBD2 (5 bases each). Per germline, CDR1 SQVTM and CDR2 ANQGSEA. The length of the CDR3 is 14 residues. V was pared by 6 bases and J by 6 bases, with 18 bases between. The CDR3 loop is CSVRWGTPLNEQFF. In nucleotides, the CDR3 is TGCAGCGTCCGTTGGGGGACCCCCCTCAATGAGCAGTTCTTC.

CDR3 amino acids: CSVEDLARFEQYF. The CDR3 DNA follows: TGCAGCGTTGAAGATCTGGCCAGGTTCGAGCAGTACTTC. V is TRBV29-1 and J is TRBJ2-4; no clear D. The DNA end is a closer match to TRBJ2-7, so the J assignment may be wrong. This CDR3 comprises 13 residues. Germline lookup yields CDR1 SQVTM and CDR2 ANQGSEA.

CDR3 nucleotides: TGTGCCATCAGACGACAGGGGGCTACCATGAACACTGAAGCTTTCTTT. Translation: CAIRRQGATMNTEAFF. This chain joins TRBV10-3 and TRBJ1-1, with 10 bases matching TRBD1. Per the germline V gene, CDR1 is ENHRY and CDR2 is SYGVKD. CDR3 length: 16 residues. V trimming: 6 bases; J trimming: 0 bases; junction bases outside the gene matches: 7.

V gene TRBV25-1 combines with J gene TRBJ1-1; D gene ambiguous. Germline loops: CDR1 MGHDK, CDR2 SYGVNS. V dropped 2 bases and J dropped 5 bases, with 9 bases sitting between them. The CDR3 is 13 residues long. CDR3 region: CASSEQRGTEAFF. In DNA form, the CDR3 reads TGTGCCAGCAGTGAACAGAGAGGGACTGAAGCTTTCTTT.

The V call is TRBV25-1, the J call TRBJ2-1; 7 bases are shared with TRBD1. With V trimmed by 4 bases and J by 9 bases, 3 bases remained unmatched. CDR3 size: 12 residues. Per the germline V gene, CDR1 is MGHDK and CDR2 is SYGVNS. The CDR3 sequence: CASSGQGTEQFF. In nucleotides, the CDR3 is TGTGCCAGCAGTGGACAGGGCACTGAGCAGTTCTTC.

This clonotype occurred a few times. The chain carries TRBV29-1 and TRBJ2-1; 8 bases align to TRBD2. J lost 1 base, V lost 4 bases, and 0 bases had no gene match. The CDR3 contains 13 residues. Germline values: CDR1 SQVTM, CDR2 ANQGSEA. The CDR3 loop reads CSVAGGSYNEQFF. The DNA of the CDR3 is TGCAGCGTTGCGGGGGGGTCCTACAATGAGCAGTTCTTC.

V usage is TRBV28 and J usage is TRBJ1-6, with D tentatively TRBD1 (5 bases). Germline assignment: CDR1 MDHEN and CDR2 SYDVKM. The CDR3 consists of 14 residues. Deletions cut 1 base from V and 10 bases from J, with 11 bases between. CDR3 sequence: CASSLSRGGSPLHF. DNA for the CDR3: TGTGCCAGCAGTTTATCGAGGGGCGGCTCACCCCTCCACTTT.

The chain carries TRBV9 and TRBJ2-4; 9 nucleotides match TRBD2. V shed 3 bases, J shed 1 base, and the junction held 2 bases outside the gene matches. Germline CDR1 is SGDLS and CDR2 is YYNGEE. CDR3 length: 15 amino acids. The CDR3 protein is CASSASGAAKNIQYF. The CDR3 DNA reads TGTGCCAGCAGCGCTAGCGGGGCGGCCAAAAACATTCAGTACTTC.

This clonotype appeared a single time. The chain is built from TRBV11-1 and TRBJ2-7; D remains ambiguous. V was trimmed by 2 bases and J by 0 bases, leaving 11 bases between them. Germline CDR1 and CDR2: SGHAT and FQDESV (reference sequence). This CDR3 spans 15 amino acids. The CDR3 spells CASSLLLGVSYEQYF. CDR3 in DNA: TGTGCCAGCAGCTTACTTCTAGGCGTCTCCTACGAGCAGTACTTC.

The chain employs TRBV25-1 and TRBJ2-4; tentatively, D is TRBD1 or TRBD2 (6 bases each). The end of the DNA is better explained by TRBJ2-7, so the J call may be wrong. This CDR3 is 14 amino acids long. From germline, CDR1 is MGHDK and CDR2 SYGVNS. The CDR3 is CASRPSGASYEQYF. DNA for the CDR3: TGTGCCAGCAGACCGTCGGGGGCGTCCTACGAGCAGTACTTC.